The 26 T cell receptor beta chains given below trace back to one sample, sequenced in a study of T cell repertoires in cytomegalovirus infection. What these receptors recognize is not known. TCRdb fed the reads into MiXCR, producing one record per CDR3 protein. Of some 920,000 distinct CDR3 sequences in the sample, about a third were seen once. The sample was cultured CD8+ T cells from PBMCs, taken from culture after CMV antigen stimulation. The receptors derive from a human donor in good health (CMV status not recorded). Some clones in this sample may be carry-over from other donors' samples.

The chain is built from TRBV19 and TRBJ2-1; 8 bases are a match to TRBD2. Germline V gene data show CDR1 as LNHDA and CDR2 as SQIVND (reference sequence). Trimming removed 6 bases from V and 4 bases from J; junction bases left unmatched: 8. This CDR3 has 15 amino acids. The CDR3 DNA reads TGTGCCAGTAGGGACCGGGGGGGCCTTTACAATGAGCAGTTCTTC. Protein: CASRDRGGLYNEQFF.

This chain uses TRBV27 with TRBJ1-2; 9 bases line up with TRBD1. The germline gives CDR1 MNHEY, CDR2 SMNVEV (reference sequence). Losses at the gene ends were 3 bases for V and 4 bases for J; bases not matched to a gene: 9. The CDR3 has 16 amino acids. CDR3 region: CASSFGTGGYPYGYTF. DNA for the CDR3: TGTGCCAGCAGTTTTGGTACAGGGGGCTATCCCTATGGCTACACCTTC.

This clonotype was observed a few times. CDR3 sequence: CASSLPRWRGDTYEQYV. The CDR3 region has the DNA TGTGCCAGCAGTTTACCCCGCTGGCGGGGGGACACCTACGAGCAGTACGTC. The V call is TRBV28, the J call TRBJ2-7; 8 positions agree with TRBD2. The CDR3 contains 17 residues. Germline-derived CDR1 and CDR2 are MDHEN and SYDVKM. V dropped 2 bases and J dropped 2; count of bases not matched to a gene: 11.

This clonotype has ten or more counts. The V and J genes are TRBV7-9 and TRBJ2-1; D unresolved. With 5 bases removed from V and 9 bases from J, the gap between germline ends came to 8 bases. Germline values: CDR1 SEHNR, CDR2 FQNEAQ (reference sequence). CDR3 size: 11 residues. CDR3 DNA: TGTGCCAGCAGCCTCGGATTTGAGCAGTTCTTC. It is translated as CASSLGFEQFF. Full variable domain (remainder filled in from reference TRBV7-9 and TRBJ2-1): DTGVSQNPRHKITKRGQNVTFRCDPISEHNRLYWYRQTLGQGPEFLTYFQNEAQLEKSRLLSDRFSAERPKGSFSTLEIQRTEQGDSAMYLCASSLGFEQFFGPGTRLTVL.

Comments on this clonotype: This may be a read error, as it is one base from a much larger clone. Because it lacks the conserved phenylalanine or tryptophan at the end, this CDR3 is likely a read error. The rearrangement uses TRBV7-2 and TRBJ2-7; TRBD2 might be the D (5 bases). Trimming took 5 bases from V and 3 from J, leaving 14 bases between them. The germline V gene encodes CDR1 SGHTA and CDR2 FQGNSA. The CDR3 is made up of 14 amino acids. CDR3 protein: CASSPLGRHYEQYI. In DNA, the CDR3 is TGTGCCAGCAGCCCCCTGGGGAGACACTACGAGCAGTACATC.

CDR3 residues: CASSNPRGHYGYTF. The CDR3 DNA reads as TGTGCCAGCAGCAATCCTCGGGGGCACTATGGCTACACCTTC. V is TRBV5-6 and J is TRBJ1-2; perhaps TRBD1 as D (6 bases). The germline V and J ends were trimmed by 4 bases and 3 bases, with 13 bases remaining between them. CDR3 length: 14 residues. CDR1 is SGHDT, CDR2 YYEEEE, per germline.

This chain joins TRBV2 and TRBJ2-1; D may be TRBD1 (5 bases). Germline CDR1 reads SNHLY; CDR2 reads FYNNEI. The V gene lost 9 bases and the J gene lost 0 bases, with 9 bases spanning the gap. The CDR3 is made up of 13 amino acids. The CDR3, as DNA: TGTGCCAGACAGGCGAGCTCCTACAATGAGCAGTTCTTC. Amino acids: CARQASSYNEQFF.

CDR3 region: CASNGRGHAEAFF. The CDR3 DNA is TGTGCCAGCAACGGAAGGGGGCACGCTGAAGCTTTCTTT. The rearrangement joins TRBV7-9 to TRBJ1-1; 7 bases align to TRBD1. V shed 7 bases, J shed 6 bases, and the junction held 8 bases outside the gene matches. CDR3 size: 13 residues. Germline V gene lookup returns CDR1 SEHNR and CDR2 FQNEAQ (reference sequence).

This clonotype occurred a few times. This rearrangement joins TRBV4-1 to TRBJ1-1; D unresolved. The CDR3 length is 17 residues. Germline V gives CDR1 MGHRA, CDR2 YSYEKL. The V and J ends lost 1 base and 3 bases respectively, with 18 bases between them. The CDR3 region is CASSQVFRGEVDTEAFF. The CDR3 DNA sequence: TGCGCCAGCAGCCAAGTTTTCCGTGGGGAGGTCGACACTGAAGCTTTCTTT.

V and J are TRBV7-9 and TRBJ1-1; D is perhaps TRBD1 (5 bases). The CDR3 is 12 amino acids. Germline-derived CDR1 and CDR2 are SEHNR and FQNEAQ (reference sequence). The V end was cut by 11 bases, the J end by 3 bases, with 13 bases between. The CDR3 sequence: CAGGGLDTEAFF. CDR3 DNA sequence: TGTGCCGGGGGGGGGTTGGACACTGAAGCTTTCTTT. The entire variable domain, with the rest obtained from reference TRBV7-9 and TRBJ1-1, is as follows: DTGVSQNPRHKITKRGQNVTFRCDPISEHNRLYWYRQTLGQGPEFLTYFQNEAQLEKSRLLSDRFSAERPKGSFSTLEIQRTEQGDSAMYLCAGGGLDTEAFFGQGTRLTVV.

The V call is TRBV9, the J call TRBJ1-1, with D uncertain. The CDR3 is 15 residues long. Trimming pared 0 bases from V and 4 bases from J, leaving 13 bases between. The germline V gene encodes CDR1 SGDLS and CDR2 YYNGEE. CDR3 protein: CASSVAPQRSTEAFF. Written as DNA, the CDR3 is TGTGCCAGCAGCGTAGCCCCTCAGCGGTCCACTGAAGCTTTCTTT.

A few counts support this clonotype. The chain has TRBV5-1 and TRBJ1-2, with no clear D. The CDR3 spans 15 residues. Per germline, CDR1 SGHRS and CDR2 YFSETQ. With 0 bases removed from V and 3 bases from J, the gap between germline ends came to 12 bases. Written as DNA, the CDR3 is TGCGCCAGCAGCTTGGACTCTATGGACCACTATGGCTACACCTTC. Translation: CASSLDSMDHYGYTF.

In its sample, this clonotype was seen many times. The gene calls are TRBV4-1 and TRBJ2-3; D possibly corresponds to TRBD2 (7 bases). From germline, CDR1 is MGHRA and CDR2 YSYEKL. The CDR3 sequence is 15 residues long. V dropped 0 bases and J dropped 11 bases, with 18 bases sitting between them. Here the CDR3 reads CASSQDGGLRDGQYF. CDR3 DNA: TGCGCCAGCAGCCAAGACGGGGGGCTCCGAGATGGGCAGTATTTT.

The chain carries TRBV4-2 and TRBJ2-3, with TRBD2 identical over 13 bases. V lost 4 bases to trimming and J lost 2 bases; unmatched junction nucleotides: 9. Germline CDR1 and CDR2: LGHNA and YNFKEQ. The CDR3 totals 18 residues. The CDR3 DNA follows: TGTGCCAGCAGCCCTACTAGCGGGGGGGACCAACTCACAGATACGCAGTATTTT. Amino acids: CASSPTSGGDQLTDTQYF.

This sequence joins TRBV7-9 and TRBJ2-2; 11 nucleotides match TRBD2. This CDR3 has 18 amino acids. The J segment lost 0 bases and the V segment lost 2 bases, leaving 5 bases of the junction unmatched. The germline CDR1 and CDR2 sequences are SEHNR and FQNEAQ (reference sequence). The CDR3 nucleotides read TGTGCCAGCAGCTTACCCACTAGCGGGGGCCCGAACACCGGGGAGCTGTTTTTT. It encodes CASSLPTSGGPNTGELFF.

The chain recombines TRBV6-5 with TRBJ2-7, with D possibly being TRBD1 (5 bases). The CDR3 is 16 residues long. V dropped 4 bases and J dropped 3 bases, with 19 bases sitting between them. CDR1 MNHEY and CDR2 SVGAGI come from the germline V gene. Here the CDR3 reads CASSFTTAQRYYEQYF. The CDR3 nucleotides are TGTGCCAGCAGTTTCACGACAGCCCAGCGATACTACGAGCAGTACTTC.

At least ten counts were recorded for this clonotype. The chain employs TRBV7-6 and TRBJ2-7; 7 nucleotides agree with TRBD1. Germline CDR1 and CDR2: SGHVS and FNYEAQ. The V gene end was trimmed by 2 bases and the J gene end by 6 bases; junction bases not matched to a gene: 4. The CDR3 totals 13 residues. The DNA of the CDR3 is TGTGCCAGCAGCTTAACAGGGGTTGGCGAGCAGTACTTC. Residues: CASSLTGVGEQYF.

The CDR3 region has the DNA TGTGCCAGCAGTCCGCGGAGGAGCTCTGGGGCCAACGTCCTGACTTTC. Its translation is CASSPRRSSGANVLTF. The chain employs TRBV6-2 or TRBV6-3 and TRBJ2-6, with D possibly matching TRBD2 (5 bases). CDR1 MNHEY and CDR2 SVGEGT come from the germline V gene. The CDR3 is 16 amino acids. Trimming removed 5 bases at V and 0 bases at J, with 11 bases between.

The chain recombines TRBV7-9 with TRBJ2-7, with a weak D call TRBD1 (6 bases). This CDR3 contains 13 residues. Germline V gene data show CDR1 as SEHNR and CDR2 as FQNEAQ (reference sequence). Deletions cut 7 bases from V and 5 bases from J, with 15 bases between. The CDR3 region has the DNA TGTGCCAGCACCCAGGGACAATTTAACGAGCAGTACTTC. Translation: CASTQGQFNEQYF.

This clonotype came up a few times. The chain carries TRBV20-1 and TRBJ2-1; TRBD1 matches at 9 bases. The CDR3 runs 16 residues. V was pared by 0 bases and J by 3 bases, with 6 bases of the junction left unmatched. In germline, CDR1 is DFQATT, CDR2 SNEGSKA (reference sequence). This chain's CDR3 is CSARDGGQGDYNEQFF. The DNA for the CDR3 is TGCAGTGCTAGAGATGGGGGACAGGGCGACTACAATGAGCAGTTCTTC.

The chain links TRBV5-6 to TRBJ1-5; no reliable D call. This CDR3 contains 13 residues. Germline V CDR1 and CDR2: SGHDT, YYEEEE. Between the trimmed V and J ends, which lost 0 bases and 7 bases, there was a span of 8 bases. The CDR3: CASSLAGKQPQHF. The DNA for the CDR3 is TGTGCCAGCAGCTTGGCCGGGAAACAGCCCCAGCATTTT.

The chain couples TRBV5-6 to TRBJ1-1; 8 nucleotides align to TRBD1. Per the germline V gene, CDR1 is SGHDT and CDR2 is YYEEEE. V dropped 3 bases and J dropped 7; count of bases not matched to a gene: 8. This CDR3 spans 14 amino acids. CDR3 DNA sequence: TGTGCCAGCAGCTCATCCGGGACAGGTTTTGAAGCTTTCTTT. Translated: CASSSSGTGFEAFF.

This sequence joins TRBV4-1 and TRBJ2-3; D is unresolved. Germline V gives CDR1 MGHRA, CDR2 YSYEKL. The CDR3 has 15 amino acids. Trimming took off 0 bases at V and 0 bases at J, with 7 bases between the two ends. The CDR3, as DNA: TGCGCCAGCAGCCAAGAAGGGATTAGCACAGATACGCAGTATTTT. Amino acids: CASSQEGISTDTQYF.

Notes on this clonotype: Since a much larger clone is just one base distant, this may be a read error. The chain is built from TRBV5-4 and TRBJ2-2; 7 bases are a match to TRBD1. Germline CDR1 reads SGHNT; CDR2 reads YYREEE (reference sequence). Unmatched junction bases numbered 2, after V lost 7 bases and J lost 2 bases. CDR3 length: 13 residues. The CDR3 loop is CASWDSNTGELFF. DNA of the CDR3: TGTGCCAGCTGGGACAGTAACACCGGGGAGCTGTTTTTT.

As to this clonotype: This may arise from a read error, as a much more abundant clone is one base away. The J gene is TRBJ2-5, the V gene TRBV7-4; D might be TRBD2 (6 bases). CDR1 is SGHVT, CDR2 SQSDAQ, per germline. V was pared by 2 bases and J by 4 bases, with 14 bases between. The CDR3 is made up of 15 amino acids. CDR3 nucleotides: TGTGCCAGCAGCTTACCTAACGGGGGACGAGAGACCCAGTACTTC. The encoded protein is CASSLPNGGRETQYF.

The DNA for the CDR3 is TGCAGCGTTGAAGGACAGGGGCTAAACACCGGGGAGCTGTTTTTT. Translating gives CSVEGQGLNTGELFF. The chain recombines TRBV29-1 with TRBJ2-2, with 8 bases identical to TRBD1. This CDR3 contains 15 residues. Losses at the gene ends were 1 base for V and 2 bases for J; bases not matched to a gene: 3. From germline, CDR1 is SQVTM and CDR2 ANQGSEA.